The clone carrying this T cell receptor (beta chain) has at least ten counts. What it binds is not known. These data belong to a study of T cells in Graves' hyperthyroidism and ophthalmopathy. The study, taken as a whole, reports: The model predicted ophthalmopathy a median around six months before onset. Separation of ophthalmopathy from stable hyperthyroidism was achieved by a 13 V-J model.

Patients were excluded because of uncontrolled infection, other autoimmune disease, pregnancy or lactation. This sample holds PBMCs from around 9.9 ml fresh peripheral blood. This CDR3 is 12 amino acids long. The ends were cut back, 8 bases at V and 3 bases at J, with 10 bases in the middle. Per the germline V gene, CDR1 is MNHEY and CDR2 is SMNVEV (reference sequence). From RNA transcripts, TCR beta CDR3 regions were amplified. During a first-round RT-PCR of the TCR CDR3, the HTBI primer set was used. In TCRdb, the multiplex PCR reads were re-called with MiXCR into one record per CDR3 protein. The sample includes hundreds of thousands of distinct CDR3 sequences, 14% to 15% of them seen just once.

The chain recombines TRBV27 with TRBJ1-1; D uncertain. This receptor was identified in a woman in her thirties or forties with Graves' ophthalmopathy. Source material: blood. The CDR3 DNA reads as TGTGCCAGCGGTCGTGAAGACACTGAAGCTTTCTTT. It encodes CASGREDTEAFF.